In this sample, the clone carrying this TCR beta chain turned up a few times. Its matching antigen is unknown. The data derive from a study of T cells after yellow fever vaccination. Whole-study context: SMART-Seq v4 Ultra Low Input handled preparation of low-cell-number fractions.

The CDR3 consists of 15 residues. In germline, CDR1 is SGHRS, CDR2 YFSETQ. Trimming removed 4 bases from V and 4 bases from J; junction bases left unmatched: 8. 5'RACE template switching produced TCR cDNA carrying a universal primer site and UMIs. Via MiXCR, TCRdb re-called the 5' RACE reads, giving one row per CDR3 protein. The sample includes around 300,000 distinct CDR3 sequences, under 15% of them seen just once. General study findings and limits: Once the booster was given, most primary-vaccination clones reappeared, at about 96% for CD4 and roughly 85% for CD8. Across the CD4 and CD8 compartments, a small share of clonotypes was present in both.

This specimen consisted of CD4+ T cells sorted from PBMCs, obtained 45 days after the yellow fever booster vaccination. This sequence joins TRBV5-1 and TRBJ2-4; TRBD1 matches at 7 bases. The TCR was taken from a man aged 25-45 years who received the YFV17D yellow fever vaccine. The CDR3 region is CASSDGDSRKNIQYF. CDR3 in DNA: TGCGCCAGCAGCGACGGGGACAGCCGAAAAAACATTCAGTACTTC.